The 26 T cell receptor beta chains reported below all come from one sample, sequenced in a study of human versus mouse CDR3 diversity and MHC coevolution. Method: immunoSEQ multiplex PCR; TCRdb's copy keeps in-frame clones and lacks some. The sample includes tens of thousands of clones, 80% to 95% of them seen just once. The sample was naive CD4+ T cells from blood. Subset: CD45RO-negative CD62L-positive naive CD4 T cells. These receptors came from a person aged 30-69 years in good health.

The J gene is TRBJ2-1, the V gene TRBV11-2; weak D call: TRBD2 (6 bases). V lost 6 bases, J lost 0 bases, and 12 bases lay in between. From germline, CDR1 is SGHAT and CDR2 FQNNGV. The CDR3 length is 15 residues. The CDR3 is CASRLGSYSYNEQFF. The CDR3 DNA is TGTGCCAGCAGACTCGGGAGCTACTCCTACAATGAGCAGTTCTTC.

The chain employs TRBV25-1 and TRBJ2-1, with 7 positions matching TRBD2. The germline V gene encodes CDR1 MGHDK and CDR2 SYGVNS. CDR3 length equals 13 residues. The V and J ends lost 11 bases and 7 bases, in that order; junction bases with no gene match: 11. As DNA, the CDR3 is TGTGCCTCAGAGGCGGGGGTTAATAATGAGCAGTTCTTC. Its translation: CASEAGVNNEQFF.

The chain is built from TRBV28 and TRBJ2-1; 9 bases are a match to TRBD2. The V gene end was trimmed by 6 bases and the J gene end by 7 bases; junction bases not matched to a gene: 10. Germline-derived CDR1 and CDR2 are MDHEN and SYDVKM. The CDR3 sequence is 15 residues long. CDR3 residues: CASSIRASGKNEQFF. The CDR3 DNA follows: TGTGCCAGCAGCATTAGGGCTAGCGGGAAAAATGAGCAGTTCTTC. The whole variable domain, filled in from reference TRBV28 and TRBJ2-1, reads DVKVTQSSRYLVKRTGEKVFLECVQDMDHENMFWYRQDPGLGLRLIYFSYDVKMKEKGDIPEGYSVSREKKERFSLILESASTNQTSMYLCASSIRASGKNEQFFGPGTRLTVL.

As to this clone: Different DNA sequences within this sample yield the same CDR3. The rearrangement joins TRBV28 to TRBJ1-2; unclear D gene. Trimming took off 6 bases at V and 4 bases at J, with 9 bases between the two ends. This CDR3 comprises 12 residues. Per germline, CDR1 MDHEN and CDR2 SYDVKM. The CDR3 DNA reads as TGTGCCAGCAGCCTTAGCCTCTATGGCTACACCTTC. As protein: CASSLSLYGYTF.

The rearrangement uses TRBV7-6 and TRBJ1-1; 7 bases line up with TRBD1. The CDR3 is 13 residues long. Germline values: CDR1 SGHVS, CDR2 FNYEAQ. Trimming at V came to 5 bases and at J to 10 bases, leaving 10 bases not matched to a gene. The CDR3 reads CASSVRQGRRAFF. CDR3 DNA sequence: TGTGCCAGCAGCGTACGACAGGGTAGGCGAGCTTTCTTT.

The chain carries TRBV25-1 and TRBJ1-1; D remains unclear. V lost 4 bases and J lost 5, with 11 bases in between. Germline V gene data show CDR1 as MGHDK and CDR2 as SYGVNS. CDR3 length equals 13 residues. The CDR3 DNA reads TGTGCCAGCAGTGGATCCCAGGTAACTGAAGCTTTCTTT. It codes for CASSGSQVTEAFF.

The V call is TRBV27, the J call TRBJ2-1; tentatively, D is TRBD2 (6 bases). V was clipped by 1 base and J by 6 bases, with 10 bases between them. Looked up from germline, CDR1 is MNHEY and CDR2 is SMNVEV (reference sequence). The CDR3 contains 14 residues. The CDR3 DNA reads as TGTGCCAGCAGTTTATTTGGCGGGATCAATGAGCAGTTCTTC. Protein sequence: CASSLFGGINEQFF.

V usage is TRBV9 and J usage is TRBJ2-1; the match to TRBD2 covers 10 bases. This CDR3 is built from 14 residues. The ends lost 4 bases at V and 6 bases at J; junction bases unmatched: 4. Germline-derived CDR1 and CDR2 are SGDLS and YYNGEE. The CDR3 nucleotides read TGTGCCAGCAGCCCAGCGGGGGGGCCCAATGAGCAGTTCTTC. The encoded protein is CASSPAGGPNEQFF.

CDR3 sequence reads: CARTGGAETQYF. CDR3 in DNA: TGTGCCCGGACAGGGGGCGCCGAGACCCAGTACTTC. V and J are TRBV30 and TRBJ2-5, with TRBD1 identical over 11 bases. CDR3 length: 12 amino acids. Losses at the gene ends were 8 bases for V and 5 bases for J; bases not matched to a gene: 4. In germline, CDR1 is GTSNPN, CDR2 SVGIG (reference sequence).

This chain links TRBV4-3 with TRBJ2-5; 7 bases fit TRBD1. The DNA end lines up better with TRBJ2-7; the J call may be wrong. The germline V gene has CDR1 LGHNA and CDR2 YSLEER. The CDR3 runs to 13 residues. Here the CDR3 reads CASSQEQGYEQYF. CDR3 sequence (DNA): TGCGCCAGCAGCCAAGAACAGGGGTACGAGCAGTACTTC.

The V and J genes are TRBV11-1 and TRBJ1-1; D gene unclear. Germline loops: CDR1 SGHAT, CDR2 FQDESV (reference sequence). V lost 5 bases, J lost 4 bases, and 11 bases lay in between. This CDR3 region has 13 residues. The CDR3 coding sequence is TGTGCCAGCAGCCGACAACCTTTCACTGAAGCTTTCTTT. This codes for CASSRQPFTEAFF.

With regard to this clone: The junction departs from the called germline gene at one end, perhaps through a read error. CDR3 sequence reads: CASSLEGGWFDEQFF. The CDR3 DNA sequence: TGTGCCAGCAGTTTAGAGGGGGGGTGGTTCGATGAGCAGTTCTTC. The rearrangement uses TRBV7-2 and TRBJ2-1; TRBD2 might be the D (7 bases). The CDR3 is 15 residues long. The germline gives CDR1 SGHTA, CDR2 FQGNSA.

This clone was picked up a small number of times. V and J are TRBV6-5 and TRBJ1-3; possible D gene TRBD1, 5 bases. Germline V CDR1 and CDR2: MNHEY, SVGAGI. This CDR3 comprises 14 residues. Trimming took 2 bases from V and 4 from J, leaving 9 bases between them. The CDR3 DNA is TGTGCCAGCAGTTACCTTCAGGGCGGAAACACCATATATTTT. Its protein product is CASSYLQGGNTIYF.

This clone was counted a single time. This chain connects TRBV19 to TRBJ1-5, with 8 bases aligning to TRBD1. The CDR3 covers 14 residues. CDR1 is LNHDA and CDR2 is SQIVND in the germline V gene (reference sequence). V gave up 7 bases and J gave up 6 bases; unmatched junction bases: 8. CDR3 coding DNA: TGTGCCAGTAACGGACAGGGTGGGAGTCAGCCCCAGCATTTT. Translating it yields CASNGQGGSQPQHF.

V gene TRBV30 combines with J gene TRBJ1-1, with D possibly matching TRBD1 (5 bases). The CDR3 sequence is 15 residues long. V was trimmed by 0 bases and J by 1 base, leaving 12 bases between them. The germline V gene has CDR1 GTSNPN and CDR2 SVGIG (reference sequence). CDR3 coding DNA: TGTGCCTGGAGTGTACCAGGGTCTACGAACACTGAAGCTTTCTTT. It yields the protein CAWSVPGSTNTEAFF.

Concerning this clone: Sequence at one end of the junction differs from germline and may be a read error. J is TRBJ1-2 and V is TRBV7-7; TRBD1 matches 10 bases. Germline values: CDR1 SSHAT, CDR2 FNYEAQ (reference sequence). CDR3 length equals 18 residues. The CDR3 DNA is TGTGCTAGCAGCTTATGTACCCCCCGACAGGGGGCCAACTATGGCTACACCTTC. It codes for CASSLCTPRQGANYGYTF.

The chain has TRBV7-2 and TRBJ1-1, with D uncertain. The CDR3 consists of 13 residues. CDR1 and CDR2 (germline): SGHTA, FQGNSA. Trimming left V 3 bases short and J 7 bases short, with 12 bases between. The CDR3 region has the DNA TGTGCCAGCAGCTTGGAGGGTTCGGGTGAAGCTTTCTTT. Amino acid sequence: CASSLEGSGEAFF.

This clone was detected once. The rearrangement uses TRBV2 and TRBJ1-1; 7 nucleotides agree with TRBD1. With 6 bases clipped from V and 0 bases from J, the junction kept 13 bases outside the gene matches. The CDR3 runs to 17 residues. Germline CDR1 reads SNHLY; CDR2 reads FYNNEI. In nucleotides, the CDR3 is TGTGCCAGCAGCGTACGACAGGGCAGCTCTATGAACACTGAAGCTTTCTTT. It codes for CASSVRQGSSMNTEAFF. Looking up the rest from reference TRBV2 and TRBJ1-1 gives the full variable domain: EPEVTQTPSHQVTQMGQEVILRCVPISNHLYFYWYRQILGQKVEFLVSFYNNEISEKSEIFDDQFSVERPDGSNFTLKIRSTKLEDSAMYFCASSVRQGSSMNTEAFFGQGTRLTVV.

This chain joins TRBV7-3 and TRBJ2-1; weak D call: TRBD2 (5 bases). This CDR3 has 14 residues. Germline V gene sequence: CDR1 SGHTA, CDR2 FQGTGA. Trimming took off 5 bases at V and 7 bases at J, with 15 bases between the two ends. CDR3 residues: CASSHGPPGNEQFF. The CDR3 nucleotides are TGTGCCAGCAGCCACGGACCGCCGGGGAATGAGCAGTTCTTC.

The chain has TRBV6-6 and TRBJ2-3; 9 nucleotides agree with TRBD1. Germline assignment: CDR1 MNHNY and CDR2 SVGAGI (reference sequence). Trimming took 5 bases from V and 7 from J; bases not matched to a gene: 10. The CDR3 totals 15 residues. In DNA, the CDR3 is TGTGCCAGCAGTCGGACAGGGGCTAGCCTGAATACGCAGTATTTT. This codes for CASSRTGASLNTQYF.

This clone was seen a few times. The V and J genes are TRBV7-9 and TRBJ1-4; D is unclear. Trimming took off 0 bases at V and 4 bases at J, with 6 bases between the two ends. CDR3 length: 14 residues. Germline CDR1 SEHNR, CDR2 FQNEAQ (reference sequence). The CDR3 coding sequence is TGTGCCAGCAGCTTAGCCAGAAATAATGAAAAACTGTTTTTT. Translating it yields CASSLARNNEKLFF.

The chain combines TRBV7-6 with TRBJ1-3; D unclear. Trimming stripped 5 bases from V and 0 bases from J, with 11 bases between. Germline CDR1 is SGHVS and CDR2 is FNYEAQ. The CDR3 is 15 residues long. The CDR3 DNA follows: TGTGCCAGCAGCCTTCGCCCGGGCTCTGGAAACACCATATATTTT. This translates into CASSLRPGSGNTIYF. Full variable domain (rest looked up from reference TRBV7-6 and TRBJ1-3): GAGVSQSPRYKVTKRGQDVALRCDPISGHVSLYWYRQALGQGPEFLTYFNYEAQQDKSGLPNDRFSAERPEGSISTLTIQRTEQRDSAMYRCASSLRPGSGNTIYFGEGSWLTVV.

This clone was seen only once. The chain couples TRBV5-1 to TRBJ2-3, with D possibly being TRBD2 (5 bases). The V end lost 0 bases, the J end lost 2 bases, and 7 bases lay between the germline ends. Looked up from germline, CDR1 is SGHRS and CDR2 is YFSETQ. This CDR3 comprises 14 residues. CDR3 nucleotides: TGCGCCAGCAGCTTGGCGGGGTCCACAGATACGCAGTATTTT. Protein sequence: CASSLAGSTDTQYF.

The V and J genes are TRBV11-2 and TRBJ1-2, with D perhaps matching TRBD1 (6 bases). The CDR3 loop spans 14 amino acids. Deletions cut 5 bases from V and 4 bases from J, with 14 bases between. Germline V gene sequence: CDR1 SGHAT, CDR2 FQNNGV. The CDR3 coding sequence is TGTGCCAGCAGCCCCCGTCCGGACAGCTATGGCTACACCTTC. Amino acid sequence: CASSPRPDSYGYTF.

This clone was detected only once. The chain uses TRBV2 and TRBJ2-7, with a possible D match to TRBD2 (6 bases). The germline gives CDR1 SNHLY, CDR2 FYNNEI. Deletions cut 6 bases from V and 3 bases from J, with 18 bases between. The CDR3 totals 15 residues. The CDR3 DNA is TGTGCCAGCAGCCCCACCGGGACTTCGGGCTACGAGCAGTACTTC. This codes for CASSPTGTSGYEQYF.

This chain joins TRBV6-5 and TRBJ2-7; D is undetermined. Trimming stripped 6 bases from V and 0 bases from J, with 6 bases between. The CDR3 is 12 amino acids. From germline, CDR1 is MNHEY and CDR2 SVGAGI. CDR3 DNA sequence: TGTGCCAGCAGGGAGAGCTCCTACGAGCAGTACTTC. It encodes CASRESSYEQYF.